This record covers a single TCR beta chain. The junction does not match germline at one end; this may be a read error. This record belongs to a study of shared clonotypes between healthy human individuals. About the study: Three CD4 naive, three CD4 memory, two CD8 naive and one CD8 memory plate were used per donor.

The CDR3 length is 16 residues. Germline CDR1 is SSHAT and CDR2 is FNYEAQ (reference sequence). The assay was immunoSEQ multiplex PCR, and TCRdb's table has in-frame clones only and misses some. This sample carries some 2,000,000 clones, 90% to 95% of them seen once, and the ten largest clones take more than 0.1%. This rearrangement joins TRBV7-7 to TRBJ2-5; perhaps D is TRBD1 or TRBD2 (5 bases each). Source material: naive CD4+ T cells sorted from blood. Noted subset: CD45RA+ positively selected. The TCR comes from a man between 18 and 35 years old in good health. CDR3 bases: TGTGCTAGCAGCCTACGGGGATCGGGGCCCCAAGAGACCCAGTACTTC. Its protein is CASSLRGSGPQETQYF.